One and the same sample provided the 31 T cell receptor beta chains below, sequenced in a study of blood T cell repertoires in COVID-19. The method was immunoSEQ multiplex PCR; TCRdb's version includes in-frame clones alone and lacks a portion of them. The sample includes 310,000 or so clones, 89% of them seen just once. The sequencing input was peripheral blood. These receptors all stem from a man between 18 and 29 years old who had recovered from COVID-19.

This chain links TRBV5-4 with TRBJ1-1; 7 bases are shared with TRBD1. The trim removed 4 bases at V and 5 bases at J, leaving 11 bases unmatched. Germline V lookup: CDR1 SGHNT, CDR2 YYREEE (reference sequence). The CDR3 length is 15 residues. CDR3 sequence reads: CASSGTATGRTEAFF. The CDR3 DNA follows: TGTGCCAGCAGCGGAACTGCGACAGGGCGGACTGAAGCTTTCTTT.

This chain uses TRBV19 with TRBJ1-2, with D maybe TRBD1 (6 bases). The V gene lost 4 bases and the J gene lost 3 bases, with 18 bases spanning the gap. CDR1 LNHDA and CDR2 SQIVND come from the germline V gene (reference sequence). The CDR3 is made up of 16 amino acids. CDR3 amino acids: CASSKIDRPVDYGYTF. In DNA form, the CDR3 reads TGTGCCAGTAGTAAAATCGACAGGCCTGTGGACTATGGCTACACCTTC.

The V gene is TRBV5-5, the J gene TRBJ2-7, with D possibly matching TRBD1 (5 bases). The CDR3 sequence is 15 residues long. CDR1 is SGHKS and CDR2 is YYEKEE in the germline V gene (reference sequence). V was trimmed by 4 bases and J by 0 bases, leaving 14 bases between them. The CDR3 nucleotides are TGTGCCAGCAGCCTGAGTGACAGTCCCTCCTACGAGCAGTACTTC. Its translation is CASSLSDSPSYEQYF.

The chain recombines TRBV7-2 with TRBJ1-3; the D gene is possibly TRBD1 (6 bases). V was shortened by 1 base and J by 1 base, with 14 bases between the two germline ends. This CDR3 has 17 amino acids. Germline V gene sequence: CDR1 SGHTA, CDR2 FQGNSA. The CDR3 nucleotides are TGTGCCAGCAGCTTAGACCTACAGGGAAAGTCTGGAAACACCATATATTTT. Protein product: CASSLDLQGKSGNTIYF.

The V and J genes are TRBV5-4 and TRBJ2-7; 8 bases match TRBD2. CDR1 SGHNT and CDR2 YYREEE come from the germline V gene (reference sequence). This CDR3 is 15 amino acids long. Trimming cost V 1 base and J 2 bases; bases outside gene matches: 5. Here the CDR3 DNA reads TGTGCCAGCAGCTTGTCCGGCGGGGGGACCTACGAGCAGTACTTC. Its protein is CASSLSGGGTYEQYF.

V usage is TRBV19 and J usage is TRBJ2-7, with TRBD2 matching 15 bases. The V and J ends lost 4 bases and 6 bases, in that order; junction bases with no gene match: 4. The CDR3 contains 15 residues. From germline, CDR1 is LNHDA and CDR2 SQIVND (reference sequence). CDR3 coding DNA: TGTGCCAGTAGTACAGGGACTAGCGGGAGGACCGAGCAGTACTTC. It yields the protein CASSTGTSGRTEQYF.

This clone was detected once. The chain joins TRBV7-2 to TRBJ1-1; no definite D call. The V end was cut by 5 bases, the J end by 6 bases, with 13 bases between. The CDR3 loop spans 13 amino acids. Per the germline V gene, CDR1 is SGHTA and CDR2 is FQGNSA. The CDR3 bases are TGTGCCAGCAGCCCCTGGGAGGCACCTGAAGCTTTCTTT. Protein: CASSPWEAPEAFF.

The chain combines TRBV7-6 with TRBJ2-5, with 10 bases aligning to TRBD2. V lost 5 bases to trimming and J lost 4 bases; unmatched junction nucleotides: 10. This CDR3 contains 16 residues. Germline assignment: CDR1 SGHVS and CDR2 FNYEAQ. CDR3 DNA sequence: TGTGCCAGCAGCCCAGGTGGACTAGCGGTAGTAGAGACCCAGTACTTC. Amino acids: CASSPGGLAVVETQYF.

The CDR3 DNA reads as TGTGCCAGCAGTTACGGTGGGAGGGGCACCTATGGCTACACCTTC. Translating gives CASSYGGRGTYGYTF. This rearrangement joins TRBV6-5 to TRBJ1-2, with a weak D call TRBD1 (5 bases). Trimming took off 2 bases at V and 4 bases at J, with 14 bases between the two ends. There are 15 residues in the CDR3. Germline lookup yields CDR1 MNHEY and CDR2 SVGAGI.

The J gene is TRBJ2-3, the V gene TRBV5-6; no definite D call. V was shortened by 3 bases and J by 5 bases, with 7 bases between the two germline ends. This CDR3 comprises 12 residues. Looked up from germline, CDR1 is SGHDT and CDR2 is YYEEEE. CDR3 coding DNA: TGTGCCAGCAGCTGGCTTCTAGATACGCAGTATTTT. This gives the protein CASSWLLDTQYF.

The chain joins TRBV20-1 to TRBJ2-3; tentatively, D is TRBD2 (5 bases). The germline CDR1 and CDR2 sequences are DFQATT and SNEGSKA (reference sequence). V was trimmed by 7 bases and J by 7 bases, leaving 12 bases between them. The CDR3 has 11 amino acids. CDR3 sequence: CSVLKDYTQYF. The DNA of the CDR3 is TGCAGTGTTTTAAAGGACTATACGCAGTATTTT.

CDR3 loop: CASGTQVGGTDTQYF. The DNA for the CDR3 is TGTGCTAGTGGTACCCAAGTCGGGGGGACAGATACGCAGTATTTT. J is TRBJ2-3 and V is TRBV12-5, with 7 bases fitting TRBD2. CDR1 and CDR2 (germline): LGHNT, FRNRAP. The CDR3 covers 15 residues. Germline trimming cut 5 bases from V and 3 bases from J; bases unmatched to any gene: 8.

The rearrangement uses TRBV28 and TRBJ1-6, with a tentative D call TRBD1 (6 bases). Trimming took off 7 bases at V and 3 bases at J, with 13 bases between the two ends. Germline values: CDR1 MDHEN, CDR2 SYDVKM. This CDR3 comprises 15 residues. DNA for the CDR3: TGTGCCAGCACTTTGGACAGCCGCTATAATTCACCCCTCCACTTT. Translated, it gives CASTLDSRYNSPLHF.

The chain employs TRBV19 and TRBJ1-1, with 7 bases that match TRBD1. Trimming removed 3 bases from V and 6 bases from J; junction bases left unmatched: 10. Germline V gene sequence: CDR1 LNHDA, CDR2 SQIVND (reference sequence). This CDR3 has 15 amino acids. The DNA of the CDR3 is TGTGCCAGTAGTATTGACAGGGCAAAATCTGCTGAAGCTTTCTTT. As protein: CASSIDRAKSAEAFF.

This rearrangement joins TRBV11-2 to TRBJ2-7; tentatively, D is TRBD2 (6 bases). The CDR3 is 16 residues long. V lost 5 bases to trimming and J lost 2 bases, with 19 bases between them. Per germline, CDR1 SGHAT and CDR2 FQNNGV. DNA for the CDR3: TGTGCCAGCAGCCCCGTCGGAGCGGGCAGTCCCTACGAGCAGTACTTC. Its translation: CASSPVGAGSPYEQYF.

In regard to this clone: Other DNA variants within this sample encode the same CDR3. The V gene is TRBV7-9, the J gene TRBJ1-1; D is uncertain. Germline lookup yields CDR1 SEHNR and CDR2 FQNEAQ (reference sequence). This CDR3 is 14 amino acids long. V lost 3 bases and J lost 1, with 9 bases in between. CDR3 sequence (DNA): TGTGCCAGCAGCTTTGCGGCAGAGAACACTGAAGCTTTCTTT. It codes for CASSFAAENTEAFF. The full variable domain, rest sourced from reference TRBV7-9 and TRBJ1-1, is DTGVSQNPRHKITKRGQNVTFRCDPISEHNRLYWYRQTLGQGPEFLTYFQNEAQLEKSRLLSDRFSAERPKGSFSTLEIQRTEQGDSAMYLCASSFAAENTEAFFGQGTRLTVV.

V usage is TRBV9 and J usage is TRBJ1-1; no clear D gene. Germline V lookup: CDR1 SGDLS, CDR2 YYNGEE. CDR3 length equals 14 residues. Trimming shortened V by 2 bases and J by 1 base, and 9 bases separated the two germline ends. This CDR3 reads CASSVLAENTEAFF. Written as DNA, the CDR3 is TGTGCCAGCAGCGTCTTGGCAGAGAACACTGAAGCTTTCTTT.

V is TRBV5-1 and J is TRBJ1-6, with 8 bases lining up with TRBD1. Losses at the gene ends were 0 bases for V and 7 bases for J; bases not matched to a gene: 3. Looked up from germline, CDR1 is SGHRS and CDR2 is YFSETQ. The CDR3 is 15 residues long. The chain's CDR3 is CASSLGTGSNSPLHF. For the CDR3, the DNA is TGCGCCAGCAGCTTGGGGACAGGGTCGAATTCACCCCTCCACTTT.

The chain is built from TRBV10-3 and TRBJ1-2; a possible D gene is TRBD1 (5 bases). CDR1 and CDR2 (germline): ENHRY, SYGVKD. With 2 bases removed from V and 5 bases from J, the gap between germline ends came to 15 bases. This CDR3 is built from 15 residues. CDR3 DNA sequence: TGTGCCATCAGTGAGATCACTACCGGGACTTATGGCTACACCTTC. This encodes CAISEITTGTYGYTF.

V and J are TRBV13 and TRBJ2-5; D gene ambiguous. This CDR3 region has 15 residues. Per germline, CDR1 PRHDT and CDR2 FYEKMQ (reference sequence). V dropped 5 bases and J dropped 5 bases, with 18 bases sitting between them. CDR3 DNA: TGTGCCAGCAGCCTAACACGGGTCTTTAAGGAGACCCAGTACTTC. Translated: CASSLTRVFKETQYF.

This clone was detected once. V gene TRBV6-1 combines with J gene TRBJ1-2; D is perhaps TRBD1 (5 bases). The CDR3 consists of 14 residues. V dropped 0 bases and J dropped 8 bases, with 13 bases sitting between them. Germline CDR1 is MNHNS and CDR2 is SASEGT. CDR3 coding DNA: TGTGCCAGCAGTGAAGCGAGGGACTCGAGGGGCTACACCTTC. Translation gives CASSEARDSRGYTF.

The V call is TRBV2, the J call TRBJ2-5, with TRBD1 as a possible D gene (6 bases). This CDR3 region has 14 residues. Germline V gives CDR1 SNHLY, CDR2 FYNNEI. V was clipped by 5 bases and J by 5 bases, with 15 bases between them. Written as DNA, the CDR3 is TGTGCCAGCAGTTACCAGGGGCCCAGGGAGACCCAGTACTTC. Protein: CASSYQGPRETQYF.

The chain employs TRBV10-3 and TRBJ2-5, with 8 bases lining up with TRBD2. CDR3 length: 16 residues. V was pared by 0 bases and J by 1 base, with 4 bases of the junction left unmatched. Germline CDR1 ENHRY, CDR2 SYGVKD. CDR3 bases: TGTGCCATCAGTGAGTCTATTGCGGGAGGCCAAGAGACCCAGTACTTC. This gives the protein CAISESIAGGQETQYF.

The chain joins TRBV18 to TRBJ1-6; 11 bases fit TRBD1. CDR1 and CDR2 (germline): KGHSH, LQKENI. J was trimmed by 1 base and V by 0 bases; bases with no gene match: 2. This CDR3 has 18 residues. This chain's CDR3 is CASSPPGQGGSYNSPLHF. DNA of the CDR3: TGTGCCAGCTCACCACCGGGACAGGGGGGTTCCTATAATTCACCCCTCCACTTT.

The gene calls are TRBV5-4 and TRBJ2-1, with 7 bases aligning to TRBD2. J was trimmed by 2 bases and V by 4 bases; bases with no gene match: 6. The CDR3 is made up of 15 amino acids. In germline, CDR1 is SGHNT, CDR2 YYREEE (reference sequence). The CDR3 nucleotides read TGTGCCAGCAGCCCCGGACTAGAACCCTACAATGAGCAGTTCTTC. As protein: CASSPGLEPYNEQFF.

The chain uses TRBV2 and TRBJ2-7, with 9 nucleotides matching TRBD1. The CDR3 runs to 13 residues. The germline gives CDR1 SNHLY, CDR2 FYNNEI. J was trimmed by 4 bases and V by 6 bases; bases with no gene match: 4. CDR3 amino acids: CASSGQGIYEQYF. The DNA for the CDR3 is TGTGCCAGCAGCGGACAGGGGATATACGAGCAGTACTTC.

The genes are TRBV14 and TRBJ1-4, with 8 bases aligning to TRBD1. The germline V gene encodes CDR1 SGHDN and CDR2 FVKESK. Trimming removed 5 bases from V and 8 bases from J; junction bases left unmatched: 7. CDR3 length: 14 residues. This chain's CDR3 is CASSGTGGGEKLFF. The CDR3 coding sequence is TGTGCCAGCAGCGGGACAGGAGGTGGGGAAAAACTGTTTTTT.

V usage is TRBV6-6 and J usage is TRBJ2-3; TRBD2 matches at 11 bases. J lost 0 bases, V lost 5 bases, and 22 bases had no gene match. Germline lookup yields CDR1 MNHNY and CDR2 SVGAGI (reference sequence). This CDR3 region has 22 residues. DNA of the CDR3: TGTGCCAGCAGTCCCGGTGAGGGCACCCTCACTAGCGGGGGTCCGAGCACAGATACGCAGTATTTT. Amino acid sequence: CASSPGEGTLTSGGPSTDTQYF.

This clone was seen a few times. The chain carries TRBV5-1 and TRBJ2-3; D is undetermined. The germline V gene has CDR1 SGHRS and CDR2 YFSETQ. CDR3 length equals 12 residues. Trimming shortened V by 3 bases and J by 0 bases, and 2 bases separated the two germline ends. CDR3 sequence (DNA): TGCGCCAGCAGCTCAAGCACAGATACGCAGTATTTT. Its protein product is CASSSSTDTQYF. Full variable domain (remainder filled in from reference TRBV5-1 and TRBJ2-3): KAGVTQTPRYLIKTRGQQVTLSCSPISGHRSVSWYQQTPGQGLQFLFEYFSETQRNKGNFPGRFSGRQFSNSRSEMNVSTLELGDSALYLCASSSSTDTQYFGPGTRLTVL.

This clone has a handful of counts. This chain links TRBV7-9 with TRBJ2-7; D perhaps matches TRBD1 (6 bases). The CDR3 has 16 amino acids. With 0 bases removed from V and 2 bases from J, the gap between germline ends came to 14 bases. Germline loops: CDR1 SEHNR, CDR2 FQNEAQ (reference sequence). The chain's CDR3 is CASSLAAGTPPYEQYF. The CDR3 region has the DNA TGTGCCAGCAGCTTAGCTGCCGGGACACCACCCTACGAGCAGTACTTC.

This sequence joins TRBV6-5 and TRBJ1-3; D perhaps matches TRBD1 (5 bases). The V end lost 6 bases, the J end lost 3 bases, and 15 bases lay between the germline ends. Germline CDR1 MNHEY, CDR2 SVGAGI. This CDR3 is built from 15 residues. CDR3: CASSSMGGGGNTIYF. For the CDR3, the DNA is TGTGCCAGCAGCTCCATGGGGGGTGGTGGAAACACCATATATTTT.